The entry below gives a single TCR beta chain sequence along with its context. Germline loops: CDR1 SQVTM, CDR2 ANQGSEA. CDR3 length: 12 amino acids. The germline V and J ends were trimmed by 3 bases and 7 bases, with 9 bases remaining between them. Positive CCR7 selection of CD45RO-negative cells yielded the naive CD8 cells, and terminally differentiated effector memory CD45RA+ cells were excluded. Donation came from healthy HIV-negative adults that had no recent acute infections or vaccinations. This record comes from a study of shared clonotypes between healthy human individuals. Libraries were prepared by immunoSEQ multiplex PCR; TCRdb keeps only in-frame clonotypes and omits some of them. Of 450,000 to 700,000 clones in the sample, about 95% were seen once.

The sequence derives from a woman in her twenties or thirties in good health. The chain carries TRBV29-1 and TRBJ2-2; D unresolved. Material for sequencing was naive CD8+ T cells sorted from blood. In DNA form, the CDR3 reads TGCAGCGTTGATTGGGGAAACGGGGAGCTGTTTTTT. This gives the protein CSVDWGNGELFF.